In this sample, the clone carrying this T cell receptor (beta chain) turned up many times. The antigen remains undetermined. V shed 2 bases and J 2 bases; nucleotides not matched to a gene: 5. The CDR3 has 15 amino acids. The germline gives CDR1 MNHNY, CDR2 SVGAGI (reference sequence). The source of the sample is a study of early T cells in non-severe SARS-CoV-2 infection. For the study at large: Alpha and beta chains were unpaired, from unsorted whole-blood bulk RNA.

Study results and limitations: VDJdb-based annotation leaned toward anti-spike CD8 responses and missed private and CD4 specificities.

Individual cDNA molecules were tagged with unique molecular identifiers. TCRdb independently ran MiXCR on the 5' RACE reads; one entry per CDR3 protein. Here the sample spans tens of thousands of distinct CDR3 sequences, under 7.5% being singletons. Input material: whole blood. The chain recombines TRBV6-6 with TRBJ2-7, with 8 bases aligning to TRBD1. The receptor was isolated from an adult who was a healthcare worker with PCR-confirmed SARS-CoV-2 infection or an uninfected control (not recorded which). Written as DNA, the CDR3 is TGTGCCAGCAGTTACGGACAGGGTCGGGCCTACGAGCAGTACTTC. Its translation is CASSYGQGRAYEQYF.